This TCR beta chain derives from a study of blood T cell repertoires in COVID-19. Study-wide background: Specimens from acute and convalescent COVID-19 originated in the United States, Italy and Spain. In each case, the material was cDNA or gDNA derived from T cells, B-cell-depleted T cells, or PBMCs.

The germline V gene has CDR1 ENHRY and CDR2 SYGVKD. The CDR3 is 14 amino acids. J gave up 4 bases and V 4 bases, and 3 bases lay outside the gene matches. Living in about two dozen US areas, the participants were between roughly 18 and 90 years of age. Cohort 3 donors were reported recovered after two negative PCRs, clearance, or symptom resolution. The repertoire was sequenced with immunoSEQ multiplex PCR; TCRdb's copy has only in-frame clones and lacks some. The table shows under 450,000 clones, with around 87% occurring only once. V is TRBV10-3 and J is TRBJ2-5; 10 nucleotides match TRBD1. Material: PBMCs or T cells enriched from blood (not recorded which). This receptor was identified in a man aged 25-45 years who had recovered from COVID-19. For the CDR3, the DNA is TGTGCCATCAGTGTAGGGGACAGGGGAGAGACCCAGTACTTC. Its translation is CAISVGDRGETQYF.